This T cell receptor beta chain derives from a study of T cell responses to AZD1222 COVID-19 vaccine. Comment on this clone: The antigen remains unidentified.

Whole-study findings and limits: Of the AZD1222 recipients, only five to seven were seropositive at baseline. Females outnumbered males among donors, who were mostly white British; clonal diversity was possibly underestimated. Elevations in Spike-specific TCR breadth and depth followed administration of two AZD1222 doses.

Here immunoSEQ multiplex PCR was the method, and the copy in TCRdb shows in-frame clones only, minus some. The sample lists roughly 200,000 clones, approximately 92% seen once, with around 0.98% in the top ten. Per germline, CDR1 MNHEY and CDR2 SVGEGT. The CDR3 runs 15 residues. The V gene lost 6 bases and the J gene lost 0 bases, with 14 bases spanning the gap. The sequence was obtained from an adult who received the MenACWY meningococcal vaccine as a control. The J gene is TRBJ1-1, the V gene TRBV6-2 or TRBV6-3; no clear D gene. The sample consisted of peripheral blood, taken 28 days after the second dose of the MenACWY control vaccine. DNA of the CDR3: TGTGCCAGCAGCTCCGGGCAAATGATGAACACTGAAGCTTTCTTT. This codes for CASSSGQMMNTEAFF.